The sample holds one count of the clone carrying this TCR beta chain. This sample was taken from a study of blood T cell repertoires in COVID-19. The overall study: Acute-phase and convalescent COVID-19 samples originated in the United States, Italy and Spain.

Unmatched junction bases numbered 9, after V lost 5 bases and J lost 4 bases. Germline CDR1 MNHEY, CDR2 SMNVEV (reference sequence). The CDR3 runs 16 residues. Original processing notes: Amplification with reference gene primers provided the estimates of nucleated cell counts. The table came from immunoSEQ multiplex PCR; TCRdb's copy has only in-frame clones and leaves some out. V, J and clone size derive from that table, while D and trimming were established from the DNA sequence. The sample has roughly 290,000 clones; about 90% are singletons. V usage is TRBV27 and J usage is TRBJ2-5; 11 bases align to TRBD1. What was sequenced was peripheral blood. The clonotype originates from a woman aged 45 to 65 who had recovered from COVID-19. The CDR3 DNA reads TGTGCCAGCAGTCCTCTCGCCGGGACAGGGGGAGAGACCCAGTACTTC. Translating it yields CASSPLAGTGGETQYF.